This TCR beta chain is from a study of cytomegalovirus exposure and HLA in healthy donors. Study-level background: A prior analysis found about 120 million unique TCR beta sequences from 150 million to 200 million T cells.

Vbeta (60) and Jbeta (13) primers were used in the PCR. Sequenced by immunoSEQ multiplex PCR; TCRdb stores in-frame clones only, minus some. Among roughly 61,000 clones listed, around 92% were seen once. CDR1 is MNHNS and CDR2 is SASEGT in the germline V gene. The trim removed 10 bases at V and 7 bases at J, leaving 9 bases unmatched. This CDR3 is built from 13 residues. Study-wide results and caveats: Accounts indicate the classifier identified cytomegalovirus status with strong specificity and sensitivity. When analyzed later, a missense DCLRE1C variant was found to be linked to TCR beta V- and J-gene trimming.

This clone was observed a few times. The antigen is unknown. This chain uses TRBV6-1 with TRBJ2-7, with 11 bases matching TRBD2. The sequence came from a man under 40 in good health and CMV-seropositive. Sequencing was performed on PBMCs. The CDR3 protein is CATSGRPLVEQYF. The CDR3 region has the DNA TGTGCCACTAGCGGGAGGCCCCTGGTGGAGCAGTACTTC.